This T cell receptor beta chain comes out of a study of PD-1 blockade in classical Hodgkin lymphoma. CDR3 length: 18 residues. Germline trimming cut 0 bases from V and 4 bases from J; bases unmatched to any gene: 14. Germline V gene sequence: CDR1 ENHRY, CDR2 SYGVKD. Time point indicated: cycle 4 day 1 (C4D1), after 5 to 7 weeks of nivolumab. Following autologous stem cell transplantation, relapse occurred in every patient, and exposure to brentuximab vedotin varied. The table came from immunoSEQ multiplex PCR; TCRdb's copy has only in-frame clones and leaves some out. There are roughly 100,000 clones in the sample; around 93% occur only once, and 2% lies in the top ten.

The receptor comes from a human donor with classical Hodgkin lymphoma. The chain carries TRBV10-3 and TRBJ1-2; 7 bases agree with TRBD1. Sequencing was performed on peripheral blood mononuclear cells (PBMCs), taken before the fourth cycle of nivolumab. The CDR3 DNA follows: TGTGCCATCAGTGAGTCCGGTGGACAGGAATCGGCCCGCTATGGCTACACCTTC. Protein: CAISESGGQESARYGYTF.